The subject of this entry is one TCR beta chain. Its target is not known. The V and J ends lost 4 bases and 5 bases, in that order; junction bases with no gene match: 16. The CDR3 has 17 residues. Looked up from germline, CDR1 is SGHNT and CDR2 is YYREEE (reference sequence). The sample originates from a study of shared clonotypes between healthy human individuals. Study in general: The cohort comprised a couple of women and a few men. Their ages spanned 18 to 49 years.

Overall study results and limits: Non-shared clonotypes had lower generation probabilities than clonotypes shared by all four sorted-subset donors. Naive CD4 clonotype sharing across a handful of donors was about 5%.

Clones were sequenced by immunoSEQ multiplex PCR, and TCRdb holds only the in-frame ones, with some missing. The sample carries roughly 2.6 million clones, around 90% recorded once. The receptor was derived from a man aged 18-30 years in good health. This sequence joins TRBV5-4 and TRBJ2-5; 8 bases line up with TRBD2. Sample: naive CD4+ T cells sorted from blood. Subset noted: CD45RA+ positively selected. The CDR3 region has the DNA TGTGCCAGCAGCCTATCCGGAGGCAGCGGGGGATTGGAGACCCAGTACTTC. Its translation is CASSLSGGSGGLETQYF.